These 6 T cell receptor beta chains share one sample of origin, sequenced in a study of blood T cell repertoires in COVID-19. Profiled with immunoSEQ multiplex PCR; TCRdb holds only in-frame clones, not every one. The sample lists about 430,000 clones, roughly nine tenths occurring once. The source material was PBMCs or T cells enriched from blood (not recorded which). The receptors here all came from a man aged 25 to 40 who had recovered from COVID-19.

In nucleotides, the CDR3 is TGCAGCGTTGAAGATAGTGTAGAACCACTAGCTAACTATGGCTACACCTTC. Translated, it gives CSVEDSVEPLANYGYTF. The chain recombines TRBV29-1 with TRBJ1-2; D is undetermined. Germline assignment: CDR1 SQVTM and CDR2 ANQGSEA. The CDR3 extends over 17 amino acids. Trimming removed 0 bases from V and 0 bases from J, with 17 bases in between.

This clone was seen only a few times. V and J are TRBV5-4 and TRBJ2-7, with TRBD2 identical over 9 bases. Germline V gives CDR1 SGHNT, CDR2 YYREEE (reference sequence). The V gene end was trimmed by 4 bases and the J gene end by 4 bases; junction bases not matched to a gene: 6. The CDR3 consists of 14 residues. The CDR3 protein is CASSKETSGYEQYF. The CDR3 region has the DNA TGTGCCAGCAGCAAGGAGACTAGCGGATACGAGCAGTACTTC.

The J gene is TRBJ2-2, the V gene TRBV2; 11 bases fit TRBD2. The CDR3 extends over 15 amino acids. Trimming at V came to 7 bases and at J to 5 bases, leaving 6 bases not matched to a gene. Germline CDR1 is SNHLY and CDR2 is FYNNEI. In DNA form, the CDR3 reads TGTGCCAGCACCCCGGGACTAGCGGTTACCGGGGAGCTGTTTTTT. Residues: CASTPGLAVTGELFF.

The CDR3 sequence: CASSLDLAEAYNEQFF. The CDR3 region has the DNA TGTGCCAGCAGTTTAGATCTAGCGGAGGCCTACAATGAGCAGTTCTTC. This chain links TRBV27 with TRBJ2-1; 7 nucleotides line up with TRBD2. V gave up 2 bases and J gave up 2 bases; unmatched junction bases: 6. CDR3 length: 16 residues. In germline, CDR1 is MNHEY, CDR2 SMNVEV (reference sequence).

This clone has only one observation. This chain joins TRBV5-4 and TRBJ2-3, with D perhaps TRBD1 (6 bases). Trimming stripped 3 bases from V and 6 bases from J, with 14 bases between. The CDR3 spans 14 residues. Germline V gives CDR1 SGHNT, CDR2 YYREEE (reference sequence). The CDR3 region has the DNA TGTGCCAGCAGCTGGACGACAGGTTATGATACGCAGTATTTT. This codes for CASSWTTGYDTQYF.

This clone was recorded once. This rearrangement joins TRBV18 to TRBJ2-2, with D maybe TRBD1 (6 bases). The germline V gene has CDR1 KGHSH and CDR2 LQKENI. V lost 5 bases to trimming and J lost 4 bases, with 8 bases between them. CDR3 length equals 13 residues. In nucleotides, the CDR3 is TGTGCCAGCTCAGGGGGCGTCACCGGGGAGCTGTTTTTT. Translation: CASSGGVTGELFF.